These 19 T cell receptor beta chains share one sample of origin, sequenced in a study of T cells in Graves' hyperthyroidism and ophthalmopathy. RNA transcripts were the template for amplifying TCR beta CDR3 regions. TCR CDR3 underwent first-round RT-PCR with the HTBI primer set. TCRdb called the multiplex PCR reads again in MiXCR, with one record for every CDR3 protein. The sample consists of 480,000 or so distinct CDR3 sequences, 40% to 50% of them appearing once. The sample was peripheral blood or thyroid tissue (not recorded which). The source is an adult woman with Graves' disease, either hyperthyroidism or ophthalmopathy (not recorded which).

This clonotype was picked up a small number of times. The chain carries TRBV13 and TRBJ2-7; TRBD1 or TRBD2 may be the D gene (7 bases each). Germline CDR1 reads PRHDT; CDR2 reads FYEKMQ (reference sequence). With 7 bases removed from V and 2 bases from J, the gap between germline ends came to 15 bases. The CDR3 runs to 14 residues. Here the CDR3 DNA reads TGTGCCAGCAAGTCGACAGGGAGGGCCTACGAGCAGTACTTC. It codes for CASKSTGRAYEQYF. Variable domain in full (rest from reference TRBV13 and TRBJ2-7): AAGVIQSPRHLIKEKRETATLKCYPIPRHDTVYWYQQGPGQDPQFLISFYEKMQSDKGSIPDRFSAQQFSDYHSELNMSSLELGDSALYFCASKSTGRAYEQYFGPGTRLTVT.

This chain connects TRBV12-3 or TRBV12-4 to TRBJ2-6; D unresolved. The CDR3 contains 15 residues. Trimming removed 4 bases from V and 0 bases from J, with 7 bases in between. CDR3 protein: CASSWGNSGANVLTF. CDR3 nucleotide sequence: TGTGCCAGCAGTTGGGGAAACTCTGGGGCCAACGTCCTGACTTTC.

V is TRBV7-8 and J is TRBJ1-4; unclear D gene. Trimming took off 6 bases at V and 7 bases at J, with 9 bases between the two ends. Germline V gene sequence: CDR1 SGHVS, CDR2 FQNEAQ. The CDR3 has 12 amino acids. CDR3 protein: CASSYGREKLFF. The CDR3 region has the DNA TGTGCCAGCAGTTATGGGCGTGAAAAACTGTTTTTT. Complete variable domain (other parts from reference TRBV7-8 and TRBJ1-4): GAGVSQSPRYKVAKRGQDVALRCDPISGHVSLFWYQQALGQGPEFLTYFQNEAQLDKSGLPSDRFFAERPEGSVSTLKIQRTQQEDSAVYLCASSYGREKLFFGSGTQLSVL.

The count of this clonotype is one. V and J are TRBV5-8 and TRBJ2-7; D remains ambiguous. The CDR3 length is 14 residues. Germline assignment: CDR1 SGHTS and CDR2 YDEGEE. The V end lost 0 bases, the J end lost 6 bases, and 13 bases lay between the germline ends. CDR3 protein: CASSLGSGFPEQYF. CDR3 sequence (DNA): TGTGCCAGCAGCTTGGGTTCTGGTTTCCCCGAGCAGTACTTC.

This clonotype appeared once. The chain links TRBV6-1 to TRBJ2-5; no clear D gene. The ends were cut back, 6 bases at V and 7 bases at J, with 9 bases in the middle. This CDR3 has 11 amino acids. CDR1 and CDR2 (germline): MNHNS, SASEGT. This CDR3 is CASRLPGTQYF. DNA for the CDR3: TGTGCCAGCAGACTACCCGGGACCCAGTACTTC.

This chain uses TRBV6-1 with TRBJ2-7, with 10 bases aligning to TRBD2. The junction had 5 bases not matched to a gene; V was cut back by 5 bases and J by 4 bases. This CDR3 is 14 amino acids long. In germline, CDR1 is MNHNS, CDR2 SASEGT. CDR3 nucleotides: TGTGCCAGCAGTCGGACTAGCGGCCAATACGAGCAGTACTTC. Protein: CASSRTSGQYEQYF.

This clonotype showed up many times. The chain links TRBV6-2 or TRBV6-3 to TRBJ2-7; 10 nucleotides match TRBD1. Per the germline V gene, CDR1 is MNHEY and CDR2 is SVGEGT. The length of the CDR3 is 12 residues. V dropped 5 bases and J dropped 10; count of bases not matched to a gene: 5. CDR3 region: CASSQDRGRQYF. CDR3 in DNA: TGTGCCAGCAGTCAAGACAGGGGGCGCCAGTACTTC.

This clonotype was picked up many times. V gene TRBV24-1 combines with J gene TRBJ2-5; D possibly corresponds to TRBD1 (5 bases). The CDR3 length is 13 residues. The V and J ends lost 8 bases and 1 base respectively, with 10 bases between them. Germline V gene lookup returns CDR1 KGHDR and CDR2 SFDVKD. The DNA of the CDR3 is TGTGCCACCAAGCAGGACATCCAAGAGACCCAGTACTTC. This codes for CATKQDIQETQYF.

This clonotype was observed a handful of times. V usage is TRBV5-1 and J usage is TRBJ2-6; D might be TRBD1 (5 bases). Germline CDR1 SGHRS, CDR2 YFSETQ. Deletions cut 3 bases from V and 0 bases from J, with 7 bases between. The CDR3 consists of 15 residues. CDR3 region: CASSSDSSGANVLTF. The DNA for the CDR3 is TGCGCCAGCAGCTCCGACAGCTCTGGGGCCAACGTCCTGACTTTC.

This chain uses TRBV29-1 with TRBJ2-6; tentative D call: TRBD1 (5 bases). The CDR3 loop spans 15 amino acids. V was trimmed by 2 bases and J by 9 bases, leaving 17 bases between them. Germline V gene sequence: CDR1 SQVTM, CDR2 ANQGSEA. The CDR3 bases are TGCAGCGTTGAATTTGATGTTTCCCAGGGCAACGTCCTGACTTTC. Protein: CSVEFDVSQGNVLTF.

The chain joins TRBV19 to TRBJ1-6; TRBD1 matches 7 bases. Germline V gene lookup returns CDR1 LNHDA and CDR2 SQIVND (reference sequence). V lost 4 bases and J lost 7; bases outside the gene matches: 7. The CDR3 is 15 residues long. CDR3 loop: CASSTPGDSNSPLHF. In DNA form, the CDR3 reads TGTGCCAGTAGTACGCCCGGGGACAGCAATTCACCCCTCCACTTT.

Concerning this clonotype itself: A much larger clone lies a single base off, so this may be a read error. The CDR3 loop reads CSVAGETQYF. CDR3 nucleotides: TGCAGCGTTGCAGGGGAGACCCAGTACTTC. This chain joins TRBV29-1 and TRBJ2-5, with a tentative D call TRBD1 (5 bases). V lost 4 bases to trimming and J lost 5 bases, with 5 bases between them. The germline CDR1 and CDR2 sequences are SQVTM and ANQGSEA. This CDR3 spans 10 amino acids.

The V gene is TRBV13, the J gene TRBJ2-7; the D call may be TRBD1 or TRBD2 (5 bases each). The end of the DNA is better explained by TRBJ2-1, so the J call may be wrong. In germline, CDR1 is PRHDT, CDR2 FYEKMQ (reference sequence). This CDR3 contains 13 residues. CDR3 sequence: CASSDGVGDEQFF. The DNA for the CDR3 is TGTGCCAGCAGCGACGGCGTGGGGGATGAGCAGTTCTTC.

The CDR3 nucleotides read TGTGCCAGCAGGCTCGGCGCAGGGGGCCACGAGCAGTACTTC. Residues: CASRLGAGGHEQYF. The chain combines TRBV6-5 with TRBJ2-7; TRBD1 aligns across 8 bases. The CDR3 totals 14 residues. In germline, CDR1 is MNHEY, CDR2 SVGAGI. With V trimmed by 6 bases and J by 5 bases, 9 bases remained unmatched.

The V and J genes are TRBV20-1 and TRBJ1-1; the D gene is possibly TRBD1 (5 bases). V lost 7 bases and J lost 11, with 14 bases in between. This CDR3 has 10 residues. Per the germline V gene, CDR1 is DFQATT and CDR2 is SNEGSKA (reference sequence). The CDR3 nucleotides read TGCAGTGGGGGTTGGGGGGGGGCTTTCTTT. It encodes CSGGWGGAFF.

This clonotype was seen a handful of times. This chain uses TRBV25-1 with TRBJ1-4, with 7 bases matching TRBD1. CDR3 length: 14 residues. CDR1 and CDR2 (germline): MGHDK, SYGVNS. With 2 bases clipped from V and 10 bases from J, the junction kept 7 bases outside the gene matches. The CDR3 nucleotides are TGTGCCAGCAGTGAACCGACAGGGTTCGGAAAACTGTTTTTT. Translated, it gives CASSEPTGFGKLFF.

The rearrangement joins TRBV2 to TRBJ2-5; 15 nucleotides agree with TRBD2. J lost 0 bases, V lost 11 bases, and 4 bases had no gene match. The germline gives CDR1 SNHLY, CDR2 FYNNEI. This CDR3 contains 15 residues. The DNA for the CDR3 is TGTGCCTCTGGGACTAGCGGGAGGAACCAAGAGACCCAGTACTTC. It yields the protein CASGTSGRNQETQYF. The variable domain in full, with the rest retrieved from reference TRBV2 and TRBJ2-5, is EPEVTQTPSHQVTQMGQEVILRCVPISNHLYFYWYRQILGQKVEFLVSFYNNEISEKSEIFDDQFSVERPDGSNFTLKIRSTKLEDSAMYFCASGTSGRNQETQYFGPGTRLLVL.

Note on this clonotype: This may arise from a read error, as a much more abundant clone is one base away. This chain links TRBV2 with TRBJ1-1; D may be TRBD1 (6 bases). The CDR3 sequence is 14 residues long. The germline V gene encodes CDR1 SNHLY and CDR2 FYNNEI. V lost 6 bases and J lost 4, with 15 bases in between. CDR3 loop: CASRGGGISTEAFF. As DNA, the CDR3 is TGTGCCAGCAGAGGAGGGGGGATCAGCACTGAAGCTTTCTTT.

The chain has TRBV25-1 and TRBJ1-2; D is ambiguous. Germline-derived CDR1 and CDR2 are MGHDK and SYGVNS. The CDR3 sequence is 13 residues long. V shed 2 bases and J shed 5 bases, with 9 bases lying between them. DNA of the CDR3: TGTGCCAGCAGTGAAACGTTGAGTTATGGCTACACCTTC. It translates to CASSETLSYGYTF.